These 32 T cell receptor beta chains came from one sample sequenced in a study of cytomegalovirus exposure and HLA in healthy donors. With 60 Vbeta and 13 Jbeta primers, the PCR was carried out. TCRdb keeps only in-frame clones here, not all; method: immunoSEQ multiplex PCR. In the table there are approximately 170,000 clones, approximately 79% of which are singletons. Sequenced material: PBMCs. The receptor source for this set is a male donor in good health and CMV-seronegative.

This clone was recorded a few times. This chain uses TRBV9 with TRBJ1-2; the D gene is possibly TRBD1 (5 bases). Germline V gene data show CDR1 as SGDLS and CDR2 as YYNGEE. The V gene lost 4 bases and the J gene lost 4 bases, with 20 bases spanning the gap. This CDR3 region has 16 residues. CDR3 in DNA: TGTGCCAGCAGCCCCACGAATGGGGGGAGTGGCTATGGCTACACCTTC. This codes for CASSPTNGGSGYGYTF.

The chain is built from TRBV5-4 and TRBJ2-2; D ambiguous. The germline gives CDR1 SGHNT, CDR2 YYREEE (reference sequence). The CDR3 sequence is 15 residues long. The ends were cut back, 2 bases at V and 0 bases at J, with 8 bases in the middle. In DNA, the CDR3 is TGTGCCAGCAGCTTTGGGCAGTCGAACACCGGGGAGCTGTTTTTT. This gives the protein CASSFGQSNTGELFF.

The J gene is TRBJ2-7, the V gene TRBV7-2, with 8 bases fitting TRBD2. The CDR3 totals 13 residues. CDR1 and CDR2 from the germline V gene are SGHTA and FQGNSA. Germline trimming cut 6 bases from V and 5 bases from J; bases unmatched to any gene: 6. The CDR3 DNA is TGTGCCAGCAGGCCGCGGGGGGCCCACGAGCAGTACTTC. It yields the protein CASRPRGAHEQYF.

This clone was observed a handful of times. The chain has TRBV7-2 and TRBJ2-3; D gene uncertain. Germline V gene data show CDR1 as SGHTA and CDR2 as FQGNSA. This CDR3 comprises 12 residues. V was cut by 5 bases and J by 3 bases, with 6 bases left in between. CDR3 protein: CASSHGTDTQYF. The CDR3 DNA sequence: TGTGCCAGCAGCCACGGGACAGATACGCAGTATTTT.

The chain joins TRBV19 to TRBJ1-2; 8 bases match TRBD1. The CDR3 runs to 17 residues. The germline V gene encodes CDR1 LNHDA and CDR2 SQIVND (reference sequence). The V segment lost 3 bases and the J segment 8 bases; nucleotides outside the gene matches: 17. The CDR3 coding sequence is TGTGCCAGTAGTATGACGGACAGGGTCCAATATCATTCGGGCTACACCTTC. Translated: CASSMTDRVQYHSGYTF.

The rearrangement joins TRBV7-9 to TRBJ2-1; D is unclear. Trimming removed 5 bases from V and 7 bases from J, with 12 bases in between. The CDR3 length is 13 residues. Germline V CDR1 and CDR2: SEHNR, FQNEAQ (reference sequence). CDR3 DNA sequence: TGTGCCAGCAGCGTGAATAGTGGTAATGAGCAGTTCTTC. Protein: CASSVNSGNEQFF.

The chain's CDR3 is CAWRKGMDQPQHF. The CDR3 region has the DNA TGTGCCTGGAGAAAGGGGATGGATCAGCCCCAGCATTTT. The chain has TRBV30 and TRBJ1-5, with D perhaps TRBD1 (5 bases). V lost 3 bases to trimming and J lost 5 bases, with 11 bases between them. Looked up from germline, CDR1 is GTSNPN and CDR2 is SVGIG (reference sequence). The length of the CDR3 is 13 residues.

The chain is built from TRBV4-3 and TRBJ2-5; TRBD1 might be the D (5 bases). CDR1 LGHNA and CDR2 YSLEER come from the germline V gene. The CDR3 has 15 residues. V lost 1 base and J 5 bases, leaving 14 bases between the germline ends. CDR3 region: CASSQGGRAVETQYF. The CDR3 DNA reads TGCGCCAGCAGCCAAGGTGGCAGGGCCGTTGAGACCCAGTACTTC.

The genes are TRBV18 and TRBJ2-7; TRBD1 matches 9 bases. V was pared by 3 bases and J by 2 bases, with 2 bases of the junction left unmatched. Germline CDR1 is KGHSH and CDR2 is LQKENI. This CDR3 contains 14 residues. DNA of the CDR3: TGTGCCAGCTCACCGGGACAGGGACCCTACGAGCAGTACTTC. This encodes CASSPGQGPYEQYF.

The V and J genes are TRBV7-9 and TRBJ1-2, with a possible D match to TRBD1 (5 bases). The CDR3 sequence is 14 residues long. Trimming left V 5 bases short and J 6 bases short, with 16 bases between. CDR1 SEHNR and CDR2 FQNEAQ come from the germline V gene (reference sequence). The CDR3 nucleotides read TGTGCCAGCAGCCCCCGAGGACATGGACATGGCTACACCTTC. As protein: CASSPRGHGHGYTF.

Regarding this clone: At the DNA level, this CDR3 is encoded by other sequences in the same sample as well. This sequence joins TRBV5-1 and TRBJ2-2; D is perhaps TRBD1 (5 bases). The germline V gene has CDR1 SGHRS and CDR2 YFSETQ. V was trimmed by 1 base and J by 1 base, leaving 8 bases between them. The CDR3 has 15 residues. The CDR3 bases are TGCGCCAGCAGCTTGCGTCAGGGGAACACCGGGGAGCTGTTTTTT. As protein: CASSLRQGNTGELFF.

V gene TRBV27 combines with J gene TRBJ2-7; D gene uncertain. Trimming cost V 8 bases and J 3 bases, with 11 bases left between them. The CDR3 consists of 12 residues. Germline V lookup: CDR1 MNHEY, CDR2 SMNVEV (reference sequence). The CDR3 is CASSRNGYEQYF. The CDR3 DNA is TGTGCCAGCTCCCGAAACGGCTACGAGCAGTACTTC.

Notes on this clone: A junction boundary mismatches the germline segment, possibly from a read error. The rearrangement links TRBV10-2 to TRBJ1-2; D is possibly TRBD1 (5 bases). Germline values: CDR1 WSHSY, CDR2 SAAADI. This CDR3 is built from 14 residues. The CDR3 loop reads CASSELSGSKGCTF. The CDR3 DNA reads TGCGCCAGCAGTGAGTTGTCAGGGTCTAAGGGCTGCACCTTC.

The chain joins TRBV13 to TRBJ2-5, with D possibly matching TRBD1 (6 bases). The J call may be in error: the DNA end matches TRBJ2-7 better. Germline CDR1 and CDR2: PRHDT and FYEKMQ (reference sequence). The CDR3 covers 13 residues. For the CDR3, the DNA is TGTGCCAGCAGCTTCGGACAGCTCTACGAGCAGTACTTC. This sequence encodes CASSFGQLYEQYF.

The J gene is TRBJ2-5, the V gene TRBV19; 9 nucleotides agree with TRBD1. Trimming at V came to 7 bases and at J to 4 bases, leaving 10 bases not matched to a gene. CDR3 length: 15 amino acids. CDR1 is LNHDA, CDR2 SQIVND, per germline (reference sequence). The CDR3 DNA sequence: TGTGCCAGTACCTCCGGGACAGGGAATTTAGAGACCCAGTACTTC. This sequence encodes CASTSGTGNLETQYF. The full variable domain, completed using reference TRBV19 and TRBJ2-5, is DGGITQSPKYLFRKEGQNVTLSCEQNLNHDAMYWYRQDPGQGLRLIYYSQIVNDFQKGDIAEGYSVSREKKESFPLTVTSAQKNPTAFYLCASTSGTGNLETQYFGPGTRLLVL.

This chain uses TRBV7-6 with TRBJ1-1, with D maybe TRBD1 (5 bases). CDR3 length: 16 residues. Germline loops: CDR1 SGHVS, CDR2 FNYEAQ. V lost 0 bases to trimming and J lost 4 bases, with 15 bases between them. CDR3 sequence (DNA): TGTGCCAGCAGCTTAGCTCCAGGGATATTAAGCACTGAAGCTTTCTTT. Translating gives CASSLAPGILSTEAFF. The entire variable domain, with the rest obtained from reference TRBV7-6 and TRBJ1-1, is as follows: GAGVSQSPRYKVTKRGQDVALRCDPISGHVSLYWYRQALGQGPEFLTYFNYEAQQDKSGLPNDRFSAERPEGSISTLTIQRTEQRDSAMYRCASSLAPGILSTEAFFGQGTRLTVV.

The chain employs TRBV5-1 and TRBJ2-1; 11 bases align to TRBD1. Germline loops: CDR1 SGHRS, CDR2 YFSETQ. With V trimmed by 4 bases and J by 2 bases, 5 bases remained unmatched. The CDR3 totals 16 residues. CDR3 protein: CASSPGTGGPYNEQFF. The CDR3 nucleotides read TGCGCCAGCAGCCCTGGGACAGGGGGACCCTACAATGAGCAGTTCTTC.

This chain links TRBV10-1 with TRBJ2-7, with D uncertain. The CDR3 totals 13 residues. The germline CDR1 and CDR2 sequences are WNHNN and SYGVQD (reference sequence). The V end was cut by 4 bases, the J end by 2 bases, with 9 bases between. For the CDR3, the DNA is TGCGCCAGCAGTGCTCCCGAGACCTACGAGCAGTACTTC. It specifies CASSAPETYEQYF.

The CDR3, as DNA: TGTGCCAGCAGCTTGTCGGCAGCGGATCAGCCCCAGCATTTT. Translating gives CASSLSAADQPQHF. This chain connects TRBV5-6 to TRBJ1-5; D remains unclear. Germline CDR1 reads SGHDT; CDR2 reads YYEEEE. Trimming removed 1 base at V and 5 bases at J, with 10 bases between. This CDR3 has 14 residues.

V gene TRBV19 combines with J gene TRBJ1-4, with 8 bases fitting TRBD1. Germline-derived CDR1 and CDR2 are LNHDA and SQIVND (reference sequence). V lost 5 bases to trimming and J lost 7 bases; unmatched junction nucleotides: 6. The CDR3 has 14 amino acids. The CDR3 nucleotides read TGTGCCAGTAGTCTTGGACAGGGAAGTGAAAAACTGTTTTTT. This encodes CASSLGQGSEKLFF.

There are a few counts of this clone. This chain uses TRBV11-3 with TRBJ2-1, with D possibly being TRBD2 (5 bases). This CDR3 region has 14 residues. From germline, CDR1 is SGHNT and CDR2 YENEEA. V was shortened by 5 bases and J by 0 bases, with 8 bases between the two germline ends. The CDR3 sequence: CASSRGSSYNEQFF. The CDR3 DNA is TGTGCCAGCAGCCGGGGAAGCTCCTACAATGAGCAGTTCTTC.

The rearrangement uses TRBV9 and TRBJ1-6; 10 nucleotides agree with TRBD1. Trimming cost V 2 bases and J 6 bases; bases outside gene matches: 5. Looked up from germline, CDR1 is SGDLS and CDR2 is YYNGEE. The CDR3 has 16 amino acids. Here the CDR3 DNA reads TGTGCCAGCAGCGTCTCGTGGGACAGGGGTAATTCACCCCTCCACTTT. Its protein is CASSVSWDRGNSPLHF.

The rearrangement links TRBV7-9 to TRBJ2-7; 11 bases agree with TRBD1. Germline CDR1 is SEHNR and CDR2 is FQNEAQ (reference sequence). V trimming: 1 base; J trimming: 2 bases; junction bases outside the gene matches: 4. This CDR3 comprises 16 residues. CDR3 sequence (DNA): TGTGCCAGCAGCTTAGGGGGGACAGGGGGACCCTACGAGCAGTACTTC. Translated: CASSLGGTGGPYEQYF.

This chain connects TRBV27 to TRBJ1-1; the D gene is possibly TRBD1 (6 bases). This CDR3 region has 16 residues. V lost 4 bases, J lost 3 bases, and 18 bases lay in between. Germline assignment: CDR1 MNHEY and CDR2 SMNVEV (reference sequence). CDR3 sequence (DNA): TGTGCCAGCAGTTCACAGAAGGGGGAGGGGGACACTGAAGCTTTCTTT. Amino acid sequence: CASSSQKGEGDTEAFF.

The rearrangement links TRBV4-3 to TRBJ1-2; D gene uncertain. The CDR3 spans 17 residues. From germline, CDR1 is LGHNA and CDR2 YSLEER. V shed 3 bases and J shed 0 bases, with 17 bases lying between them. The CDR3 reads CASSHSEFPNPNYGYTF. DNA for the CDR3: TGCGCCAGCAGCCACTCGGAGTTCCCGAATCCTAACTATGGCTACACCTTC.

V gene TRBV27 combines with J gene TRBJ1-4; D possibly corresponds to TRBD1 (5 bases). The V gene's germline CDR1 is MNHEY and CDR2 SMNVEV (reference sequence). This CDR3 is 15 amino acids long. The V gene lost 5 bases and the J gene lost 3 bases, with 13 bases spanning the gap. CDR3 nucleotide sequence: TGTGCCAGCAGTACCAGACAGAGAGCTAATGAAAAACTGTTTTTT. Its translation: CASSTRQRANEKLFF.

The CDR3 region has the DNA TGCGCCAGCAGCACTACAGGGTCTGGCCGTTCACCCCTCCACTTT. It specifies CASSTTGSGRSPLHF. V gene TRBV5-1 combines with J gene TRBJ1-6; D is possibly TRBD1 (6 bases). This CDR3 contains 15 residues. Trimming cost V 4 bases and J 9 bases, with 17 bases left between them. The V gene's germline CDR1 is SGHRS and CDR2 YFSETQ.

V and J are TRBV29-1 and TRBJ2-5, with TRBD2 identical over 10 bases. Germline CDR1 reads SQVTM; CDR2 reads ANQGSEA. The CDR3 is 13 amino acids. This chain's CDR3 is CAEASGGAETQYF. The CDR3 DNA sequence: TGCGCCGAGGCTAGCGGGGGCGCGGAGACCCAGTACTTC.

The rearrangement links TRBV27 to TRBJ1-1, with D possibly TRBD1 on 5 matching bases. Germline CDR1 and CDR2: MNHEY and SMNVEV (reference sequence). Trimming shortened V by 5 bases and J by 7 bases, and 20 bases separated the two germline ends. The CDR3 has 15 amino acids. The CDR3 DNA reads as TGTGCCAGCAGTCCTCTGGGAGGGGATGGGGGTGAAGCTTTCTTT. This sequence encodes CASSPLGGDGGEAFF.

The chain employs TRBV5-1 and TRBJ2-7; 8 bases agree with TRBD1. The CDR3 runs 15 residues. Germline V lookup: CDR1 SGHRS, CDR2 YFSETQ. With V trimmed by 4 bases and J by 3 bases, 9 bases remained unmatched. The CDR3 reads CASSPSQGAIYEQYF. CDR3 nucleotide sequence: TGCGCCAGCAGCCCCAGCCAGGGGGCGATCTACGAGCAGTACTTC.

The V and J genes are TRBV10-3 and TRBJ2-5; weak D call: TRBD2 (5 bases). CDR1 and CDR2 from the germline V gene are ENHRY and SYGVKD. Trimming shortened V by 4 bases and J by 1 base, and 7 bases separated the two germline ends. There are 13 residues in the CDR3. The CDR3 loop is CAISVGSQETQYF. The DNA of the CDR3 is TGTGCCATCAGTGTTGGGAGCCAAGAGACCCAGTACTTC.

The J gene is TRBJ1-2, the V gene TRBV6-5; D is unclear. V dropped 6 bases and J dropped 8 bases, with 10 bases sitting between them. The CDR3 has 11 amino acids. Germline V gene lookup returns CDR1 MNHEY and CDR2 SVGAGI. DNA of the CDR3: TGTGCCAGCAGGGGGAGTAGGGGCTACACCTTC. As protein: CASRGSRGYTF.